The subject of this entry is one T cell receptor beta chain. Seattle researchers signed up patients amid active infection and tracked them longitudinally. This sample was included in a study of blood T cell repertoires in COVID-19. Whole-study context: Specimens from acute and convalescent COVID-19 originated in the United States, Italy and Spain. PBMCs, B-cell-depleted T cells, or T cells were the source of the cDNA or gDNA that made up the material.

V trimming: 6 bases; J trimming: 3 bases; junction bases outside the gene matches: 4. Per the germline V gene, CDR1 is SNHLY and CDR2 is FYNNEI. This CDR3 region has 13 residues. In the original processing: Estimation of nucleated cell counts relied on the amplification of reference gene primers. The table came from immunoSEQ multiplex PCR; TCRdb's copy has only in-frame clones and leaves some out. Clonal size and the V and J genes are those of that table, whereas D and trimming came from the DNA. The sample consists of under 450,000 clones, around 89% of them appearing once. This sequence originates from a woman in her forties or fifties with COVID-19, enrolled during active disease. Sequencing was done on a sample of peripheral blood. The rearrangement links TRBV2 to TRBJ2-5; TRBD2 matches 7 bases. CDR3 in amino acids: CASSQSGEETQYF. CDR3 nucleotide sequence: TGTGCCAGCAGCCAAAGCGGGGAAGAGACCCAGTACTTC.